A few counts support the clone carrying this T cell receptor (beta chain). What it binds is not known. The sample is drawn from a study of cytotoxic CD8 clonotypes in ibrutinib-treated CLL. Findings and caveats of the study: Clonality increased at ibrutinib response and stayed stable in sustained remission. At progression, however, it fell back toward baseline. Pretreatment clonality was elevated relative to age-matched healthy donors and paralleled circulating CD8+ T-cell counts. Public clonotypes showed up rarely, and on treatment they shrank or held steady.

Between the trimmed V and J ends, which lost 5 bases and 1 base, there was a span of 9 bases. Germline lookup yields CDR1 MNHNS and CDR2 SASEGT. The CDR3 sequence is 13 residues long. Profiling relied on immunoSEQ multiplex PCR, and the TCRdb table lists in-frame clones only, not all of them. The sample consists of roughly 54,000 clones, 57% of them appearing once. TCR beta libraries used about 2 micrograms of genomic DNA from cryopreserved PBMCs. The sample was PBMCs, taken after 24 months of ibrutinib treatment. The chain employs TRBV6-1 and TRBJ2-7; the D gene is possibly TRBD1 (6 bases). The sequence was obtained from a human donor with chronic lymphocytic leukemia. CDR3 sequence: CASSLTGSYEQYF. The CDR3 DNA is TGTGCCAGCAGTTTGACAGGATCCTACGAGCAGTACTTC.